The 3 T cell receptor beta chains reported below all come from one sample, sequenced in a study of blood T cell repertoires in COVID-19. Produced via immunoSEQ multiplex PCR; TCRdb's table is partial and in-frame only. The data hold approximately 67,000 clones, with approximately 79% observed a single time. Sequencing was carried out using peripheral blood. The receptor source for this set is a man in his 60s with acute or convalescent COVID-19.

In DNA form, the CDR3 reads TGTGCCAGCTCACCGCAAACAGGGGGCAATGGCTACACCTTC. It specifies CASSPQTGGNGYTF. V usage is TRBV18 and J usage is TRBJ1-2; 9 nucleotides agree with TRBD1. V lost 3 bases to trimming and J lost 6 bases; unmatched junction nucleotides: 5. CDR1 KGHSH and CDR2 LQKENI come from the germline V gene. The CDR3 sequence is 14 residues long.

This clone was picked up a small number of times. The chain combines TRBV19 with TRBJ1-1, with D perhaps matching TRBD1 (6 bases). The germline V gene encodes CDR1 LNHDA and CDR2 SQIVND (reference sequence). Trimming took 11 bases from V and 4 from J, leaving 26 bases between them. CDR3 length: 16 amino acids. The CDR3 DNA sequence: TGTGCCTCCAAGGGGGGGGCGGCATCGACATTCACTGAAGCTTTCTTT. This translates into CASKGGAASTFTEAFF.

The chain combines TRBV19 with TRBJ1-6, with D perhaps TRBD1 (6 bases). Germline loops: CDR1 LNHDA, CDR2 SQIVND (reference sequence). V lost 6 bases and J 5 bases, leaving 11 bases between the germline ends. This CDR3 comprises 14 residues. CDR3 residues: CASREQGNNSPLHF. The CDR3 nucleotides are TGTGCCAGTAGAGAACAGGGAAATAATTCACCCCTCCACTTT.